The rows below give T cell receptor beta chains drawn from one sample of a study of metastatic and nonmetastatic thyroid tumors. TCRdb re-clonotyped the PCR reads through MiXCR. The sample yields under 40,000 clones, approximately 17% seen once. Material for sequencing was blood. The receptor set was obtained from a female donor with papillary thyroid cancer or a benign thyroid nodule (not recorded which). Some clones in this sample may be carry-over from other donors' samples. CDR3s include the opening cysteine and the closing phenylalanine or tryptophan.

J	V	CDR3
TRBJ1-2	TRBV5-6	CASRRGTGTYGYTF
TRBJ2-7	TRBV6-4	CASSGRGRKGYEQYF
TRBJ1-1	TRBV20-1	CSARQGASTEAFF
TRBJ2-3	TRBV4-3	CASSHEGATDTQYF
TRBJ2-6	TRBV19	CASGTFGYGGANVLTF
TRBJ2-3	TRBV29-1	CSVRLRGGDTQYF
TRBJ2-3	TRBV5-1	CASSSPQGAQGTDTQYF
TRBJ1-6	TRBV6-1	CASTPGQGISPLHF
TRBJ2-2	TRBV6-1	CASSEVGRTSGDTRELFF
TRBJ2-3	TRBV5-6	CASSLMRTWSTDTQYF
TRBJ1-5	TRBV3-1	CASSQAGTSSNQPQHF
TRBJ2-2	TRBV24-1	CATSDLQVSEGTKNTGELFF
TRBJ2-5	TRBV19	CASSRTGTGEGKTQYF
TRBJ2-7	TRBV7-8	CASSLESGGQLIYEQYF
TRBJ2-1	TRBV12-3/TRBV12-4	CASSGAGTSGDNEQFF
TRBJ2-2	TRBV14	CASSQSSGITRTGELFF
TRBJ2-7	TRBV14	CASSQPTGLAGDYEQYF
TRBJ2-7	TRBV20-1	CSASTGGTSAYEQYF
TRBJ2-7	TRBV12-3/TRBV12-4	CASRYPGTHEQYF
TRBJ1-1	TRBV28	CASSLYLTEAFF
TRBJ2-1	TRBV27	CASSYKGPLYNEQFF
TRBJ2-1	TRBV7-2	CASRTTGTDEQFF
TRBJ2-2	TRBV11-3	CASSRDRTGELFF
TRBJ2-3	TRBV5-1	CASSPQGPSGVSTDTQYF
TRBJ2-7	TRBV20-1	CSARDLWGQGSLAYEQYF
TRBJ2-3	TRBV4-2	CASSQALADHFDTQYF
TRBJ1-6	TRBV6-1	CVSIRQGANSPLHF
TRBJ2-1	TRBV5-1	CASSQTSDTQHEQFF
TRBJ1-5	TRBV5-1	CASIHVGGANQPQHF
TRBJ2-5	TRBV4-2	CASSLLIAGDAETQYF
TRBJ1-1	TRBV6-5	CASSSGPNTEAFF
TRBJ1-1	TRBV10-3	CAIKGQAEAFF
TRBJ1-2	TRBV6-2/TRBV6-3	CASSFLTGNYGYTF
TRBJ1-1	TRBV30	CAWNKDKMNTEAFF
TRBJ2-7	TRBV20-1	CSARAAGGSYEQYF
TRBJ2-7	TRBV7-8	CASSEDYEKYF
TRBJ2-1	TRBV9	CASSVAEGLVGEQFF
TRBJ2-1	TRBV20-1	CSARAITGTSGYNEQFF
TRBJ2-1	TRBV27	CASSSWDSPREQFF
TRBJ2-1	TRBV20-1	CSADLGSVDEQFF
TRBJ1-5	TRBV24-1	CATSDLHGNSNQPQHF
TRBJ2-4	TRBV24-1	CATSDHPGQGIEAQYF
TRBJ2-5	TRBV24-1	CATSGGSQETQYF
TRBJ2-2	TRBV6-5	CASSYKVPGELFF
TRBJ2-7	TRBV20-1	CSASAGTSGSQYF
TRBJ1-2	TRBV20-1	CSAAGTGNYGYTF
TRBJ2-7	TRBV19	CASSMGPSPEQYF
TRBJ2-3	TRBV5-6	CASRKTGVDTQYF
TRBJ2-1	TRBV19	CASSKTSVVGEQFF
TRBJ2-5	TRBV29-1	CSVSTGTAGETQYF
TRBJ1-5	TRBV4-3	CASSQDGRQPQHF
TRBJ2-3	TRBV30	CAWEDWVGTDTQYF
TRBJ1-1	TRBV11-2	CASSRQGGLMNTEAFF
TRBJ1-1	TRBV29-1	CSVDRENTEAFF